This TCR beta chain was sequenced for a study of blood T cell repertoires in COVID-19. In the study overall: From the United States, Italy and Spain came samples of acute and convalescent COVID-19. The cDNA or gDNA used as material had been derived from T cells, B-cell-depleted T cells, or PBMCs.

For this clone: Other DNA sequences in the sample encode the same CDR3.

The authors' processing: Amplification with reference gene primers provided the estimates of nucleated cell counts. Generated by immunoSEQ multiplex PCR, the TCRdb table keeps only in-frame clones and is missing some. The V and J calls and the clone size are those of that table, but D and trimming were determined from the DNA. The table lists roughly 230,000 clones, roughly 80% of them singletons. This CDR3 comprises 11 residues. V lost 5 bases and J 8 bases, leaving 6 bases between the germline ends. From germline, CDR1 is MNHEY and CDR2 SVGEGT. Input material: peripheral blood. The clonotype comes from a woman aged 50 to 65 with acute or convalescent COVID-19. This sequence joins TRBV6-2 or TRBV6-3 and TRBJ2-2; no definite D call. The CDR3 region is CASSPRGELFF. For the CDR3, the DNA is TGTGCCAGCAGTCCACGGGGGGAGCTGTTTTTT.